This TCR beta chain was recorded in a study of neurological immune-mediated disorders. Looking at the study overall: Among the approximately 35 patients with multiple sclerosis, 31 were relapsing-remitting, while 3 were secondary progressive.

MiXCR, run by TCRdb on the 5' RACE reads, gives a single entry per CDR3 protein. In the table there are around 60,000 distinct CDR3 sequences, about 3.2% of which are singletons. The CDR3 extends over 12 amino acids. Per the germline V gene, CDR1 is SEHNR and CDR2 is FQNEAQ (reference sequence). V gave up 3 bases and J gave up 4 bases, with 4 bases separating them. Findings and limits, study-wide: Subjects shared no identical expanded-clone CDR3 amino acid sequences, suggesting private TCR-beta repertoires in all groups.

This clonotype was seen at least ten times. The antigen is not known. This receptor was taken from a woman aged 55-70 years with multiple sclerosis. This chain uses TRBV7-9 with TRBJ2-1; no definite D call. Sequenced: PBMCs. CDR3 sequence (DNA): TGTGCCAGCAGCTTCCCGTACAATGAGCAGTTCTTC. It yields the protein CASSFPYNEQFF.